The 22 T cell receptor beta chains presented below share a single source sample, sequenced in a study of early T cells in non-severe SARS-CoV-2 infection. TCRdb recomputed calls from the 5' RACE reads with MiXCR, one row per CDR3 protein. The repertoire holds fewer than 30,000 distinct CDR3 sequences, with 4% to 5% as singletons. Sequencing input: whole blood. The receptors stem from an adult who was a healthcare worker with PCR-confirmed SARS-CoV-2 infection or an uninfected control (not recorded which).

The chain is built from TRBV7-2 and TRBJ2-7, with a possible D match to TRBD1 (6 bases). Trimming removed 2 bases from V and 6 bases from J, with 14 bases in between. The CDR3 covers 14 residues. CDR1 and CDR2 from the germline V gene are SGHTA and FQGNSA. CDR3 nucleotide sequence: TGTGCCAGCAGCTTAATGGGGGCTCCAGGCGAGCAGTACTTC. Translated: CASSLMGAPGEQYF. The full variable domain, in which reference TRBV7-2 and TRBJ2-7 provide the parts outside the CDR3, is GAGVSQSPSNKVTEKGKDVELRCDPISGHTALYWYRQSLGQGLEFLIYFQGNSAPDKSGLPSDRFSAERTGGSVSTLTIQRTQQEDSAVYLCASSLMGAPGEQYFGPGTRLTVT.

This clonotype was seen repeatedly, ten times or more. The V gene is TRBV6-6, the J gene TRBJ2-5; no definite D call. Germline V gives CDR1 MNHNY, CDR2 SVGAGI (reference sequence). V was cut by 0 bases and J by 2 bases, with 10 bases left in between. The CDR3 sequence is 15 residues long. CDR3 region: CASSYSGTIQETQYF. CDR3 in DNA: TGTGCCAGCAGTTACTCAGGAACCATACAAGAGACCCAGTACTTC.

In its sample, this clonotype was seen many times. The gene calls are TRBV10-3 and TRBJ1-2; TRBD1 might be the D (6 bases). This CDR3 has 15 residues. The germline V gene encodes CDR1 ENHRY and CDR2 SYGVKD. V was cut by 6 bases and J by 0 bases, with 14 bases left in between. CDR3 in amino acids: CAISPDSLANYGYTF. CDR3 coding DNA: TGTGCCATCAGCCCGGACAGCCTAGCTAACTATGGCTACACCTTC.

This clonotype was observed at least ten times. The chain is built from TRBV21-1 and TRBJ1-3; TRBD1 reflects the table's D call only, with no check against the DNA. TRBV21-1 is labeled a pseudogene. The CDR3 runs to 18 residues. The CDR3 DNA reads as TGTGCCAGCAGCACCCCTTGTGAGGAAGCCCACTCTGGAAACACCATATATTTT. The encoded protein is CASSTPCEEAHSGNTIYF.

This clonotype was seen a few times. The V gene is TRBV20-1, the J gene TRBJ2-6; D is undetermined. The V end was cut by 6 bases, the J end by 4 bases, with 10 bases between. The CDR3 spans 13 residues. Germline-derived CDR1 and CDR2 are DFQATT and SNEGSKA (reference sequence). This CDR3 reads CSAQPPGANVLTF. CDR3 sequence (DNA): TGCAGTGCCCAACCCCCCGGGGCCAACGTCCTGACTTTC.

A few counts support this clonotype. The rearrangement links TRBV3-2 to TRBJ2-3. TRBV3-2 is given as a pseudogene. The CDR3 has 14 amino acids. This chain's CDR3 is CASSHSASTDTQYF. Here the CDR3 DNA reads TGTGCCAGCAGCCACAGTGCTAGCACAGATACGCAGTATTTT.

This clonotype came up many times. This sequence joins TRBV30 and TRBJ1-1; a weak D match, TRBD1 (5 bases). CDR1 is GTSNPN, CDR2 SVGIG, per germline (reference sequence). CDR3 length equals 14 residues. The V gene lost 3 bases and the J gene lost 4 bases, with 15 bases spanning the gap. The CDR3 spells CAWSVDSRTTEAFF. CDR3 DNA: TGTGCCTGGAGCGTAGACAGCCGAACCACTGAAGCTTTCTTT.

J is TRBJ2-1 and V is TRBV7-2; D assignment may be TRBD1 or TRBD2 (6 bases each). Deletions cut 7 bases from V and 6 bases from J, with 13 bases between. The CDR3 length is 13 residues. CDR1 is SGHTA and CDR2 is FQGNSA in the germline V gene. CDR3 coding DNA: TGTGCCAGCAATGAGGGGGGCCTCAATGAGCAGTTCTTC. Translation gives CASNEGGLNEQFF.

This clonotype was detected many times. This rearrangement joins TRBV20-1 to TRBJ2-3; D might be TRBD2 (6 bases). Germline values: CDR1 DFQATT, CDR2 SNEGSKA (reference sequence). V gave up 6 bases and J gave up 0 bases, with 10 bases separating them. The CDR3 is 13 amino acids. In nucleotides, the CDR3 is TGCAGTGCCCACAGCGGGAGCACAGATACGCAGTATTTT. Protein: CSAHSGSTDTQYF.

This clonotype was counted ten times or more. This chain connects TRBV11-2 to TRBJ2-3, with D tentatively TRBD1 or TRBD2 (5 bases each). The germline V gene encodes CDR1 SGHAT and CDR2 FQNNGV. The CDR3 runs 15 residues. V was clipped by 3 bases and J by 0 bases, with 10 bases between them. CDR3 residues: CASSFDYRSTDTQYF. The CDR3 DNA follows: TGTGCCAGCAGCTTTGACTACAGGAGCACAGATACGCAGTATTTT.

Many counts were recorded for this clonotype. The J gene is TRBJ2-2, the V gene TRBV19; D gene unclear. From germline, CDR1 is LNHDA and CDR2 SQIVND (reference sequence). The V end was cut by 3 bases, the J end by 0 bases, with 8 bases between. This CDR3 comprises 15 residues. Written as DNA, the CDR3 is TGTGCCAGTAGTATCGATGCAGCGAACACCGGGGAGCTGTTTTTT. Translated: CASSIDAANTGELFF.

In this sample, this clonotype turned up a few times. V is TRBV27 and J is TRBJ2-7; unclear D gene. Germline loops: CDR1 MNHEY, CDR2 SMNVEV (reference sequence). V lost 9 bases and J 7 bases, leaving 13 bases between the germline ends. The CDR3 contains 11 residues. In DNA form, the CDR3 reads TGTGCCAGTACAATTCAAGGGGAGCAGTACTTC. This translates into CASTIQGEQYF.

There are many counts of this clonotype. This rearrangement joins TRBV6-2 or TRBV6-3 to TRBJ2-1; 10 bases agree with TRBD1. The ends lost 6 bases at V and 7 bases at J; junction bases unmatched: 12. CDR3 size: 16 residues. Germline-derived CDR1 and CDR2 are MNHEY and SVGEGT. Here the CDR3 DNA reads TGTGCCAGCAGAATACTTCGGGACAGGGGATCGAATGAGCAGTTCTTC. It specifies CASRILRDRGSNEQFF.

Ten or more counts support this clonotype. The chain employs TRBV7-8 and TRBJ2-3; 8 nucleotides align to TRBD2. Trimming removed 5 bases from V and 0 bases from J; junction bases left unmatched: 7. The CDR3 is 16 residues long. Germline V CDR1 and CDR2: SGHVS, FQNEAQ. The CDR3 nucleotides are TGTGCCAGCAGCCGAGACGGGACTAGGAGCACAGATACGCAGTATTTT. Translated: CASSRDGTRSTDTQYF.

This clonotype was seen at least ten times. The chain is built from TRBV27 and TRBJ2-4; 10 bases line up with TRBD2. Per germline, CDR1 MNHEY and CDR2 SMNVEV (reference sequence). The CDR3 has 17 amino acids. V was clipped by 0 bases and J by 8 bases; unmatched bases: 10. As DNA, the CDR3 is TGTGCCAGCAGTTTATCCCCTGTGGGACTAGCGAGAGACATTCAGTACTTC. This codes for CASSLSPVGLARDIQYF.

Ten or more counts support this clonotype. The CDR3 does not end in the conserved phenylalanine or tryptophan, so this is likely a read error. This sequence joins TRBV24-1 and TRBJ1-2; no clear D gene. The CDR3 runs 15 residues. Germline V gene data show CDR1 as KGHDR and CDR2 as SFDVKD. Trimming removed 4 bases at V and 4 bases at J, with 15 bases between. The CDR3 sequence: CATSERRESFYGYTL. The CDR3 bases are TGTGCCACCAGTGAGCGCCGGGAGTCGTTCTATGGCTACACCCTC.

In its sample, this clonotype was seen many times. This chain joins TRBV11-2 and TRBJ2-2, with 14 bases fitting TRBD2. Germline V CDR1 and CDR2: SGHAT, FQNNGV. V shed 6 bases, J shed 5 bases, and the junction held 8 bases outside the gene matches. The CDR3 has 17 amino acids. The CDR3 bases are TGTGCCAGCAGGCCCGGACTAGCGGGAGGACGGACCGGGGAGCTGTTTTTT. It encodes CASRPGLAGGRTGELFF.

In this sample, this clonotype turned up many times. The rearrangement joins TRBV11-2 to TRBJ2-2, with D perhaps TRBD2 (5 bases). The CDR3 has 15 amino acids. From germline, CDR1 is SGHAT and CDR2 FQNNGV. Trimming stripped 1 base from V and 6 bases from J, with 12 bases between. This CDR3 reads CASSLVPTEAGELFF. DNA of the CDR3: TGTGCCAGCAGCTTAGTTCCCACGGAGGCCGGGGAGCTGTTTTTT.

In its sample, this clonotype was seen many times. This sequence joins TRBV29-1 and TRBJ2-1; D ambiguous. CDR1 is SQVTM and CDR2 is ANQGSEA in the germline V gene. V dropped 4 bases and J dropped 0 bases, with 10 bases sitting between them. The CDR3 spans 14 residues. CDR3 residues: CSVGGSDSYNEQFF. The CDR3 region has the DNA TGCAGCGTTGGAGGATCGGACTCCTACAATGAGCAGTTCTTC.

This clonotype is judged medium-sized. The chain has TRBV12-3 or TRBV12-4 and TRBJ2-2; possible D gene TRBD1, 5 bases. The CDR3 is 15 amino acids. Trimming took 2 bases from V and 4 from J, leaving 11 bases between them. The chain's CDR3 is CASSLRQGGTGELFF. CDR3 DNA: TGTGCCAGCAGTTTACGGCAGGGCGGCACCGGGGAGCTGTTTTTT.

This clonotype was seen many times. The rearrangement uses TRBV7-3 and TRBJ2-5, with D perhaps TRBD2 (5 bases). This CDR3 contains 13 residues. V was shortened by 5 bases and J by 1 base, with 8 bases between the two germline ends. Germline CDR1 is SGHTA and CDR2 is FQGTGA. The CDR3 reads CASSPGSQETQYF. CDR3 sequence (DNA): TGTGCCAGCAGCCCGGGAAGCCAAGAGACCCAGTACTTC.

This clonotype was recorded at least ten times. The CDR3 region is CASSPRTGLAGVGEQFF. In nucleotides, the CDR3 is TGCGCCAGCAGCCCGAGGACGGGACTAGCGGGAGTGGGTGAGCAGTTCTTC. The genes are TRBV5-1 and TRBJ2-1; 14 positions match TRBD2. There are 17 residues in the CDR3. V lost 4 bases to trimming and J lost 9 bases; unmatched junction nucleotides: 12. Germline V gives CDR1 SGHRS, CDR2 YFSETQ.